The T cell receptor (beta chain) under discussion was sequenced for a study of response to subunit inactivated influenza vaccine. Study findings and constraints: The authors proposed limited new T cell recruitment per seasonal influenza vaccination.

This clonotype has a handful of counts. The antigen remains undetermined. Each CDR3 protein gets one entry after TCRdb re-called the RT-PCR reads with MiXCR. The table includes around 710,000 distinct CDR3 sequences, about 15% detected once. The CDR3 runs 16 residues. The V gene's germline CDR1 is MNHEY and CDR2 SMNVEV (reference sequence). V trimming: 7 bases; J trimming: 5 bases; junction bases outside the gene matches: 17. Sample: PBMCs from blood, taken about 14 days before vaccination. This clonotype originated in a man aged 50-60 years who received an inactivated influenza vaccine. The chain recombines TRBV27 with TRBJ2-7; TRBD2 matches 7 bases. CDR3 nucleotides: TGTGCCAGCAACCCTATCGGGGCTAGCGGCAAACACGAGCAGTACTTC. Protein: CASNPIGASGKHEQYF.